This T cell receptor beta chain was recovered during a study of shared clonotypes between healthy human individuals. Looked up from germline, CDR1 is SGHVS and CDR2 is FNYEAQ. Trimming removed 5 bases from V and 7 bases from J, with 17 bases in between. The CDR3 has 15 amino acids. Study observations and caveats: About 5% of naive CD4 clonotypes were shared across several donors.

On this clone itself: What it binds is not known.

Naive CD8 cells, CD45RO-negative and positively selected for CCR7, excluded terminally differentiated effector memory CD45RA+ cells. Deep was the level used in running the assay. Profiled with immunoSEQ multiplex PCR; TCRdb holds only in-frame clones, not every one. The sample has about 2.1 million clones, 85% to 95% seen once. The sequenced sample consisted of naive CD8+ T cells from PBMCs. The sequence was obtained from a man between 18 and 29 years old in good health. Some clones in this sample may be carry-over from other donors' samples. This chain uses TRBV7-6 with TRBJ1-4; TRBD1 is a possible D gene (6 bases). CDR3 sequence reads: CASSPRTAGGEKLFF. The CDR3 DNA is TGTGCCAGCAGCCCTAGGACAGCCGGTGGTGAAAAACTGTTTTTT.